The 11 T cell receptor beta chains below all came from one sample that was sequenced in a study of OX40 agonist ivuxolimab in advanced cancers. Measured with immunoSEQ multiplex PCR; TCRdb has only the in-frame clones, and not every one. This table has about 100,000 clones, 70% to 90% appearing once. The material sequenced was CD4+ or CD8+ T cells sorted from blood, taken in a trial of the OX40 agonist ivuxolimab. Receptor source: an adult with an advanced solid tumor such as melanoma, head and neck, liver or kidney cancer.

V usage is TRBV5-1 and J usage is TRBJ2-3; D is unresolved. The CDR3 loop spans 14 amino acids. V lost 2 bases to trimming and J lost 2 bases, with 9 bases between them. Germline assignment: CDR1 SGHRS and CDR2 YFSETQ. This chain's CDR3 is CASSFRQATDTQYF. CDR3 in DNA: TGCGCCAGCAGCTTTCGGCAGGCCACAGATACGCAGTATTTT.

As to this clone: The sample holds other DNA sequences that translate to the same CDR3. The J gene is TRBJ2-7, the V gene TRBV5-8; D is unresolved. This CDR3 is 11 amino acids long. Per germline, CDR1 SGHTS and CDR2 YDEGEE. V lost 0 bases and J 4 bases, leaving 2 bases between the germline ends. CDR3 nucleotide sequence: TGTGCCAGCAGCTTGGGTTACGAGCAGTACTTC. It is translated as CASSLGYEQYF.

The chain links TRBV9 to TRBJ1-2; D gene unclear. V lost 5 bases and J lost 4, with 12 bases in between. The CDR3 covers 13 residues. Germline CDR1 reads SGDLS; CDR2 reads YYNGEE. The CDR3 loop reads CASRSRSGYGYTF. The DNA of the CDR3 is TGTGCCAGCAGATCAAGGAGCGGCTATGGCTACACCTTC.

The chain links TRBV19 to TRBJ2-2; 8 nucleotides agree with TRBD2. The CDR3 contains 14 residues. CDR1 is LNHDA, CDR2 SQIVND, per germline (reference sequence). V lost 6 bases, J lost 6 bases, and 6 bases stayed unmatched. The CDR3 DNA reads as TGTGCCAGTAGATCACGGGGGGGCGCCGGGGAGCTGTTTTTT. The encoded protein is CASRSRGGAGELFF.

The chain recombines TRBV5-1 with TRBJ1-1; D might be TRBD1 (6 bases). This CDR3 has 16 amino acids. The ends were cut back, 2 bases at V and 0 bases at J, with 14 bases in the middle. Germline V gives CDR1 SGHRS, CDR2 YFSETQ. CDR3 nucleotide sequence: TGCGCCAGCAGCTTAGACGGACAGACCTTGAACACTGAAGCTTTCTTT. Amino acids: CASSLDGQTLNTEAFF.

This clone was counted once. This chain uses TRBV13 with TRBJ1-3; D is unclear. This CDR3 is built from 15 residues. The ends were cut back, 0 bases at V and 0 bases at J, with 6 bases in the middle. Germline V lookup: CDR1 PRHDT, CDR2 FYEKMQ (reference sequence). The CDR3 protein is CASSLGGFSGNTIYF. CDR3 nucleotides: TGTGCCAGCAGCTTAGGGGGCTTCTCTGGAAACACCATATATTTT.

This chain links TRBV30 with TRBJ1-1, with D tentatively TRBD1 (5 bases). The CDR3 has 17 residues. Trimming cost V 0 bases and J 2 bases, with 19 bases left between them. Per germline, CDR1 GTSNPN and CDR2 SVGIG (reference sequence). CDR3 DNA sequence: TGTGCCTGGAGTGTACCGGGCAGGGTCTCCGTCAACACTGAAGCTTTCTTT. Translation: CAWSVPGRVSVNTEAFF.

CDR3 sequence (DNA): TGCGCCAGCAGTGGCCGGCGGGGCGCCGGAGTTCAGCCCCAGCATTTT. Translated, it gives CASSGRRGAGVQPQHF. The rearrangement links TRBV10-1 to TRBJ1-5; TRBD1 might be the D (5 bases). The CDR3 extends over 16 amino acids. Trimming stripped 4 bases from V and 6 bases from J, with 19 bases between. CDR1 is WNHNN, CDR2 SYGVQD, per germline (reference sequence).

This chain connects TRBV6-1 to TRBJ1-1; D call uncertain. In germline, CDR1 is MNHNS, CDR2 SASEGT. This CDR3 is built from 13 residues. V dropped 2 bases and J dropped 2 bases, with 6 bases sitting between them. For the CDR3, the DNA is TGTGCCAGCAGTGAAACCACAAACACTGAAGCTTTCTTT. Translating it yields CASSETTNTEAFF.

The chain joins TRBV5-4 to TRBJ2-1; no clear D. Trimming cost V 0 bases and J 8 bases, with 12 bases left between them. Germline V CDR1 and CDR2: SGHNT, YYREEE (reference sequence). The CDR3 loop spans 14 amino acids. The CDR3 sequence: CASSLDHWGDEQFF. CDR3 nucleotide sequence: TGTGCCAGCAGCTTGGACCATTGGGGTGATGAGCAGTTCTTC.

The V call is TRBV5-1, the J call TRBJ2-7; 7 bases are a match to TRBD1. Trimming took 4 bases from V and 2 from J; bases not matched to a gene: 3. This CDR3 is 13 amino acids long. CDR1 is SGHRS, CDR2 YFSETQ, per germline. CDR3: CASSPGTAYEQYF. For the CDR3, the DNA is TGCGCCAGCAGCCCGGGGACAGCCTACGAGCAGTACTTC.